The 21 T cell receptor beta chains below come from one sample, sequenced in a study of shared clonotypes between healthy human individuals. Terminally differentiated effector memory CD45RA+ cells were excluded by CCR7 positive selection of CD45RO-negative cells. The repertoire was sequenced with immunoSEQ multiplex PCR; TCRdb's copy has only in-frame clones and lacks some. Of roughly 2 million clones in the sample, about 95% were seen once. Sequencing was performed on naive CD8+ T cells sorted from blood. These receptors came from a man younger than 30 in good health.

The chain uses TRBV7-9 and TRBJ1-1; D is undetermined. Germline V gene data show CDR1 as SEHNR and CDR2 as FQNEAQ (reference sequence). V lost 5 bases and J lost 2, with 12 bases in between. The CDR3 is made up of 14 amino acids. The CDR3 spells CASSADEGNTEAFF. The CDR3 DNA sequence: TGTGCCAGCAGCGCAGACGAGGGAAACACTGAAGCTTTCTTT. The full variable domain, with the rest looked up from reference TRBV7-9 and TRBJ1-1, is DTGVSQNPRHKITKRGQNVTFRCDPISEHNRLYWYRQTLGQGPEFLTYFQNEAQLEKSRLLSDRFSAERPKGSFSTLEIQRTEQGDSAMYLCASSADEGNTEAFFGQGTRLTVV.

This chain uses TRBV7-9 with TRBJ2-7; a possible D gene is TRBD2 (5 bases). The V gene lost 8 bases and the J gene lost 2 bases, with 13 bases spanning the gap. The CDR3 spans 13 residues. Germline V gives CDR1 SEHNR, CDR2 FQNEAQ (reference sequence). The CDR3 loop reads CASGLSTTYEQYF. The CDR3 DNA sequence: TGTGCCAGCGGACTGAGCACGACCTACGAGCAGTACTTC.

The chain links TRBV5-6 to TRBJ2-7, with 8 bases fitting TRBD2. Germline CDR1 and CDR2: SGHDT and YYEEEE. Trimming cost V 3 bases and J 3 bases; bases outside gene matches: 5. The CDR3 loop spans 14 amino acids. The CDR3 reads CASSSGGAYYEQYF. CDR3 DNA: TGTGCCAGCAGCTCCGGGGGGGCTTACTACGAGCAGTACTTC.

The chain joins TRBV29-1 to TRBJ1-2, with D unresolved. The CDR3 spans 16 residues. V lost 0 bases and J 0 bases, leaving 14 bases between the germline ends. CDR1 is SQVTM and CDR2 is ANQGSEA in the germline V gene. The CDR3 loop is CSVEDFSGPTNYGYTF. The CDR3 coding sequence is TGCAGCGTTGAAGATTTCAGCGGGCCTACTAACTATGGCTACACCTTC.

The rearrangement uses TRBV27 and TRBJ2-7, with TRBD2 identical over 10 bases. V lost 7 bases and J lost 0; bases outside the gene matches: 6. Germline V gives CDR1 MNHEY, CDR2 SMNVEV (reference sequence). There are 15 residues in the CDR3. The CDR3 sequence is CASNPSGSPSYEQYF. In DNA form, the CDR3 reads TGTGCCAGCAATCCTAGCGGGAGCCCCTCCTACGAGCAGTACTTC.

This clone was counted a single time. CDR3 nucleotides: TGTGCCAGCAGCCTTAGCGGGTTCAGCTCCTACAATGAGCAGTTCTTC. The encoded protein is CASSLSGFSSYNEQFF. The V call is TRBV7-9, the J call TRBJ2-1; 7 positions match TRBD2. The CDR3 runs 16 residues. J gave up 0 bases and V 5 bases, and 7 bases lay outside the gene matches. The germline gives CDR1 SEHNR, CDR2 FQNEAQ (reference sequence).

CDR3 protein: CASSYRGPIYEQYF. DNA of the CDR3: TGTGCCAGCAGCTACAGGGGGCCCATCTACGAGCAGTACTTC. The V call is TRBV6-1, the J call TRBJ2-5; TRBD1 matches 9 bases. The J call is doubtful: the DNA matches TRBJ2-7 better. Germline lookup yields CDR1 MNHNS and CDR2 SASEGT. The CDR3 contains 14 residues.

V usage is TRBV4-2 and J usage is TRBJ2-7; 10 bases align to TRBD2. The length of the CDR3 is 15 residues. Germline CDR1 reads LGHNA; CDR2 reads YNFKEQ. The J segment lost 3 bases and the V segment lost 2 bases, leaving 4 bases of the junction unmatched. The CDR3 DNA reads TGTGCCAGCAGCCAATCTCGGACTAGCGGCTACGAGCAGTACTTC. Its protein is CASSQSRTSGYEQYF.

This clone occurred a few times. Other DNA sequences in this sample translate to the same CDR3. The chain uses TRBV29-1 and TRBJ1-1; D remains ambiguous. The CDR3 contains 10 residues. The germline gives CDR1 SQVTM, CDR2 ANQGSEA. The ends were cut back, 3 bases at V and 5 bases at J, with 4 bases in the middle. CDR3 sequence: CSVDGTEAFF. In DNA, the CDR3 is TGCAGCGTTGACGGGACTGAAGCTTTCTTT.

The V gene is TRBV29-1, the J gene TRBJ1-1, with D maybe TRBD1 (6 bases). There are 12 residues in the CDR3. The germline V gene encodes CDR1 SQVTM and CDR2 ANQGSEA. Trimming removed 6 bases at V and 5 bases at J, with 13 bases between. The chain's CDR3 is CSVAAGETEAFF. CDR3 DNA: TGCAGCGTCGCAGCAGGGGAAACTGAAGCTTTCTTT. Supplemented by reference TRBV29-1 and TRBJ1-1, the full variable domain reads SAVISQKPSRDICQRGTSLTIQCQVDSQVTMMFWYRQQPGQSLTLIATANQGSEATYESGFVIDKFPISRPNLTFSTLTVSNMSPEDSSIYLCSVAAGETEAFFGQGTRLTVV.

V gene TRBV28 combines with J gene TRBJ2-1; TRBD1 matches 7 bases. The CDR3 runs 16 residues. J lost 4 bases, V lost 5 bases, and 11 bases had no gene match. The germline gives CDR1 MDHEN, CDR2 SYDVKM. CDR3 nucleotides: TGTGCCAGCAGTCCGGATCGGACAGGTGTTTACAATGAGCAGTTCTTC. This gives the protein CASSPDRTGVYNEQFF.

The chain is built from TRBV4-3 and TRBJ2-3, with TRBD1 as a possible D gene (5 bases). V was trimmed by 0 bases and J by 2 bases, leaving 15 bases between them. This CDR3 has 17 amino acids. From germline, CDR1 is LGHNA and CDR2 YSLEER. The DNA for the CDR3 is TGCGCCAGCAGCCAAGATCTTACAGGCCAGGTCACAGATACGCAGTATTTT. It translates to CASSQDLTGQVTDTQYF.

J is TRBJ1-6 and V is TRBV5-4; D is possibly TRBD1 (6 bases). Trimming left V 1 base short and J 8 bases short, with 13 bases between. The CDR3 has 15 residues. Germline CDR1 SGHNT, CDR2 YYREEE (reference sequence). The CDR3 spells CASSLSWGADSPLHF. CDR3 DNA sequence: TGTGCCAGCAGCTTGTCTTGGGGGGCAGATTCACCCCTCCACTTT.

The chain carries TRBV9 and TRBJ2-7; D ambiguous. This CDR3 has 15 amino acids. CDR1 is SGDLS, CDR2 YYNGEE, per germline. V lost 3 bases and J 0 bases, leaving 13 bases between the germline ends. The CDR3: CASSAADGASYEQYF. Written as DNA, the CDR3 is TGTGCCAGCAGCGCCGCTGACGGAGCCTCCTACGAGCAGTACTTC.

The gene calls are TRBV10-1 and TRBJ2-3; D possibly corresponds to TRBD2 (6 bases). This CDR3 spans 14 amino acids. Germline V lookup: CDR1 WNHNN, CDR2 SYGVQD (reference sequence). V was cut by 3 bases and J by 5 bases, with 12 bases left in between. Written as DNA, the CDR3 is TGCGCCAGCAGTGACGAGACGGGGGAAGATACGCAGTATTTT. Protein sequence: CASSDETGEDTQYF.

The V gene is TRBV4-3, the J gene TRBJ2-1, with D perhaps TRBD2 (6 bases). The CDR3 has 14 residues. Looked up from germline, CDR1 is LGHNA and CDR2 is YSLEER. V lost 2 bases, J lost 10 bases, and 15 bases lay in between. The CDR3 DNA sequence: TGCGCCAGCAGCCAACGGTCCAGCGGGCACGAGCAGTTCTTC. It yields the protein CASSQRSSGHEQFF.

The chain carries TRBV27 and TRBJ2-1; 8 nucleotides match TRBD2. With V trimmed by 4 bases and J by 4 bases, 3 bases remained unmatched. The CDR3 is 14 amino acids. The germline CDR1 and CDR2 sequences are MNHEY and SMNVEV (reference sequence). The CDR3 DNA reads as TGTGCCAGCAGTTACGGGAGGGGGTACAATGAGCAGTTCTTC. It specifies CASSYGRGYNEQFF.

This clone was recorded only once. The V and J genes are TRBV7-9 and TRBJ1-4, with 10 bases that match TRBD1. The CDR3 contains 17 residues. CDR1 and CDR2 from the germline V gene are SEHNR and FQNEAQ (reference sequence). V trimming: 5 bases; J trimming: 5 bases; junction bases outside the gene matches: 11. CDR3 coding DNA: TGTGCCAGCAGCCCAAGGACAGGGGGTCGAGGGAATGAAAAACTGTTTTTT. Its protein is CASSPRTGGRGNEKLFF.

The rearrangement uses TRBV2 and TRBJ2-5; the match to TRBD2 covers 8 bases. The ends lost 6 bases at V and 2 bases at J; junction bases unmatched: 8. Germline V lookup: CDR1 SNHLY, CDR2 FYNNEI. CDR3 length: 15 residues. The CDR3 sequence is CASSPGGPAQETQYF. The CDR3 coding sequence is TGTGCCAGCAGCCCGGGAGGGCCTGCACAAGAGACCCAGTACTTC.

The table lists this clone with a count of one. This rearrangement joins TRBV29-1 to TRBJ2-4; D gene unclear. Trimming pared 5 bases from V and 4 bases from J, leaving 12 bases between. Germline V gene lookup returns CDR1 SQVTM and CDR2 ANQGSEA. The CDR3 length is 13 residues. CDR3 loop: CSVFEIPKNIQYF. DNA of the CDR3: TGCAGCGTTTTCGAAATTCCTAAAAACATTCAGTACTTC.

CDR3 loop: CASSQVVDRNPYGYTF. The CDR3 DNA sequence: TGCGCCAGCAGCCAAGTTGTGGACAGAAACCCCTATGGCTACACCTTC. The chain joins TRBV4-1 to TRBJ1-2; a possible D gene is TRBD1 (6 bases). The CDR3 length is 16 residues. V was clipped by 1 base and J by 4 bases, with 16 bases between them. The germline V gene has CDR1 MGHRA and CDR2 YSYEKL.